The clone carrying this TCR beta chain was recorded many times. Its antigen is unidentified. The sample belongs to a study of T-cell memory formation after mild COVID-19. Regarding the study as a whole: CD4+ contracting clones were mainly CM and EM; CD8+ ones, EMRA.

Deletions cut 1 base from V and 8 bases from J, with 9 bases between. Germline loops: CDR1 SGHRS, CDR2 YFSETQ. This CDR3 comprises 13 residues. TCRdb re-called the 5' RACE reads through MiXCR, storing one row per CDR3 protein. The table records around 390,000 distinct CDR3 sequences, approximately 15% of them present only once. The TCR sequence derives from a man between 18 and 35 years old who had mild COVID-19 (a few samples of this study predate the infection). Cell type and time point are not known. This chain links TRBV5-1 with TRBJ1-4; D not certain. Material: PBMCs or a T cell subset sorted from them (not recorded which). CDR3 sequence reads: CASSLWPTEKLFF. As DNA, the CDR3 is TGCGCCAGCAGCTTGTGGCCTACCGAAAAACTGTTTTTT. The complete variable domain, with remaining parts taken from reference TRBV5-1 and TRBJ1-4, reads KAGVTQTPRYLIKTRGQQVTLSCSPISGHRSVSWYQQTPGQGLQFLFEYFSETQRNKGNFPGRFSGRQFSNSRSEMNVSTLELGDSALYLCASSLWPTEKLFFGSGTQLSVL.